This TCR beta chain was documented in a study of human T cells and chemical hapten exposure. Across the whole study: Small discrepancies in pooled library volume mainly accounted for the varying TCR yields per sample.

This CDR3 has 15 amino acids. The germline CDR1 and CDR2 sequences are MDHEN and SYDVKM. Trimming removed 3 bases from V and 6 bases from J, with 16 bases in between. Findings and caveats of the study: Sensitization with DPC brought no change to TCRs above 1 in 1000 in frequency.

Time point specified: pre-sensitization, week 0. Treatment given: therapeutic diphenylcyclopropenone sensitization with weekly scalp DPC. TCRdb used MiXCR to reprocess the RACE reads, holding one entry per CDR3 protein. The table shows around 200,000 distinct CDR3 sequences, with nearly 30% occurring only once. The sample holds a few counts of this clonotype. Its antigen is not identified. The sample here was whole blood, taken in connection with sensitization to the hapten diphenylcyclopropenone (DPC). The receptor was derived from a woman aged 30 to 39 with alopecia areata. Some clones in this sample may be carry-over from other donors' samples. The chain uses TRBV28 and TRBJ2-3; D is unresolved. The CDR3 DNA reads as TGTGCCAGCAGTTTGCGCCCTGAATTACCGGATACGCAGTATTTT. Its protein is CASSLRPELPDTQYF.